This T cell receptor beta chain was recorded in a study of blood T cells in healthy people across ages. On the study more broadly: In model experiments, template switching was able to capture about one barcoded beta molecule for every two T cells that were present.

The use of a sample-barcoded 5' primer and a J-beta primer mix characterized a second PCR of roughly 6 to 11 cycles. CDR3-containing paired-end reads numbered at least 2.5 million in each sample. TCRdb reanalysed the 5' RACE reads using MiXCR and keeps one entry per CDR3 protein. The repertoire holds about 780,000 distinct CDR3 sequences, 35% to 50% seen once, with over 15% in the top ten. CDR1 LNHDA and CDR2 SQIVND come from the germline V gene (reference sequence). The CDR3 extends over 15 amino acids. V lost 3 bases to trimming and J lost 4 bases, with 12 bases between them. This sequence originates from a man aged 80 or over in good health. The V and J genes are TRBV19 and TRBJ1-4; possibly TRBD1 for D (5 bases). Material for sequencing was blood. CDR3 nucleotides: TGTGCCAGTAGTATTCCGGGACGGAATAATGAAAAACTGTTTTTT. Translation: CASSIPGRNNEKLFF.